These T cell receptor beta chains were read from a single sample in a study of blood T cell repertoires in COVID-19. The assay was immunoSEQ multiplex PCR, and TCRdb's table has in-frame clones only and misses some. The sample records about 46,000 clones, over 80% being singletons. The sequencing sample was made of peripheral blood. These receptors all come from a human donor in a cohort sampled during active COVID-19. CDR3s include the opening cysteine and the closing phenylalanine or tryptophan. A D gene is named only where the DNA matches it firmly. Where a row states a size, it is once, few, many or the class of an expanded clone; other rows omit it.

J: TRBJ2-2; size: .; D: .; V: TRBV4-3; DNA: TGCGCCAGCAGCCAAGACAGGGTGAGCGGGGAGCTGTTTTTT; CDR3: CASSQDRVSGELFF
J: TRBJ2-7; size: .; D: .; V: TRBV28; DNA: TGTGCCAGCAGTGATTGGGGGCGCTACGAGCAGTACTTC; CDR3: CASSDWGRYEQYF
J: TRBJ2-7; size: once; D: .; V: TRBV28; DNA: TGTGCCAGCACCCCCGACCCTATGAGGTACGAGCAGTACTTC; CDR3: CASTPDPMRYEQYF
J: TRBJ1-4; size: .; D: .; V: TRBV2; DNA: TGTGCCAGCAGTCGGAGGATTCTTGGGGAAAAACTGTTTTTT; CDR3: CASSRRILGEKLFF
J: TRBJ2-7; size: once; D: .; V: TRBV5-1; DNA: TGCGCCAGCAGCTTGGGGGGCGGGAAGTACGACGAGCAGTACTTC; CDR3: CASSLGGGKYDEQYF
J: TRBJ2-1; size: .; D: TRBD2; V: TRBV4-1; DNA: TGCGCCAGCAGCCCGGGTAGCGGGGCCTACAATGAGCAGTTCTTC; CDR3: CASSPGSGAYNEQFF
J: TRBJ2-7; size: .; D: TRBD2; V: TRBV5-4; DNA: TGTGCCAGCAGCCAAGCGGGATTCTCCTACGAGCAGTACTTC; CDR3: CASSQAGFSYEQYF
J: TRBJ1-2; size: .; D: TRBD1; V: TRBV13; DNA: TGTGCCAGCAGCAAACCGGGACAGGGGGACTATGGCTACACCTTC; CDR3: CASSKPGQGDYGYTF
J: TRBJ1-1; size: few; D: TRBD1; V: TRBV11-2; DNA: TGTGCCAGCAGCCGCCTGACAGGGCGAGCTTTCTTT; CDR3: CASSRLTGRAFF
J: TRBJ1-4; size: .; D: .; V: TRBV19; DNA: TGTGCCAGTATCGAATCAGCGTCCACTAATGAAAAACTGTTTTTT; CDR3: CASIESASTNEKLFF
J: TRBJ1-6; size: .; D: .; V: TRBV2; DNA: TGTGCCAGCAGTGAGAGAGGGCAAACCTTTTGCTACTTT; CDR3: CASSERGQTFCYF